The present TCR beta chain was sequenced within a study of T-cell memory formation after mild COVID-19. With regard to this clonotype: Its matching antigen is unknown.

TCRdb used MiXCR to reprocess the 5' RACE reads, holding one entry per CDR3 protein. The sample lists 550,000 to 700,000 distinct CDR3 sequences; 15% to 20% were seen once. Study results and limitations: There was a balanced CD4/CD8 profile in clones contracting day 15 to 85, and later expanders leaned CD4+. The appearance of some responding clones in pre-infection memory suggested that cross-reactive memory joined.

The V end was cut by 0 bases, the J end by 0 bases, with 8 bases between. There are 15 residues in the CDR3. The germline V gene has CDR1 LGHNA and CDR2 YNFKEQ. The sample comprised PBMCs or a T cell subset sorted from them (not recorded which). The chain recombines TRBV4-2 with TRBJ2-5; D is unresolved. The sequence came from an adult woman who had mild COVID-19 (a few samples of this study predate the infection). Cell type and time point are not known. The CDR3 coding sequence is TGTGCCAGCAGCCAAGATATGGGTTACCAAGAGACCCAGTACTTC. Amino acids: CASSQDMGYQETQYF.